Below are 27 T cell receptor beta chains sequenced from a single sample in a study of T cell repertoires in cytomegalovirus infection. No antigen has been assigned to these receptors. TCRdb used MiXCR to reprocess the reads, holding one entry per CDR3 protein. This sample has roughly 69,000 distinct CDR3 sequences, with roughly 28% found just once. Here the sequenced sample was CD8+ T cells from cultured PBMCs, taken from culture after CMV antigen stimulation. These receptors were collected from a human donor in good health (CMV status not recorded). Some clones in this sample may be carry-over from other donors' samples.

Many counts were recorded for this clonotype. The rearrangement uses TRBV7-8 and TRBJ2-2; D may be TRBD1 or TRBD2 (5 bases each). V was pared by 3 bases and J by 2 bases, with 7 bases between. Germline V lookup: CDR1 SGHVS, CDR2 FQNEAQ. The CDR3 sequence is 14 residues long. This CDR3 reads CASSFRDNTGELFF. For the CDR3, the DNA is TGTGCCAGCAGCTTCCGGGACAACACCGGGGAGCTGTTTTTT.

The chain combines TRBV7-9 with TRBJ2-3, with D tentatively TRBD1 (6 bases). The ends were cut back, 5 bases at V and 6 bases at J, with 33 bases in the middle. The CDR3 has 20 amino acids. Germline CDR1 reads SEHNR; CDR2 reads FQNEAQ (reference sequence). The CDR3 DNA sequence: TGTGCCAGCAGCGACCTATGGCCGTCGACAGGTGATACCCCAATGGATACGCAGTATTTT. Protein: CASSDLWPSTGDTPMDTQYF.

The sample holds a few counts of this clonotype. The rearrangement uses TRBV6-2 or TRBV6-3 and TRBJ2-2, with 9 nucleotides matching TRBD1. V was pared by 4 bases and J by 1 base, with 4 bases of the junction left unmatched. This CDR3 contains 16 residues. Germline V lookup: CDR1 MNHEY, CDR2 SVGEGT. DNA of the CDR3: TGTGCCAGCAGTTCCGGGACAGGGAAGAACACCGGGGAGCTGTTTTTT. Its translation is CASSSGTGKNTGELFF.

The chain uses TRBV11-1 and TRBJ2-3; TRBD2 matches 8 bases. Trimming at V came to 4 bases and at J to 0 bases, leaving 6 bases not matched to a gene. Per the germline V gene, CDR1 is SGHAT and CDR2 is FQDESV (reference sequence). The CDR3 is made up of 16 amino acids. The CDR3 DNA is TGTGCCAGCAGCTCCCTACTAGCGGAGAGCACAGATACGCAGTATTTT. The encoded protein is CASSSLLAESTDTQYF.

This clonotype was detected only once. The chain couples TRBV6-5 to TRBJ1-1; D remains ambiguous. Germline loops: CDR1 MNHEY, CDR2 SVGAGI. The CDR3 has 18 amino acids. The V end was cut by 2 bases, the J end by 1 base, with 20 bases between. CDR3 DNA: TGTGCCAGCAGTTACACCGGCCACTCGGGGTCCTCGAACACTGAAGCTTTCTTT. It specifies CASSYTGHSGSSNTEAFF.

This clonotype turned up a few times. The CDR3 protein is CASSLFAGSSYNEQFF. CDR3 bases: TGTGCCAGCAGTTTATTTGCGGGAAGCTCCTACAATGAGCAGTTCTTC. The chain combines TRBV27 with TRBJ2-1; D possibly corresponds to TRBD2 (6 bases). The CDR3 covers 16 residues. Germline V gene lookup returns CDR1 MNHEY and CDR2 SMNVEV (reference sequence). The V end was cut by 1 base, the J end by 0 bases, with 10 bases between.

The chain uses TRBV5-6 and TRBJ2-3, with 9 positions matching TRBD1. This CDR3 spans 16 amino acids. CDR1 is SGHDT, CDR2 YYEEEE, per germline. V lost 4 bases, J lost 4 bases, and 10 bases stayed unmatched. The chain's CDR3 is CASSHIPGQGPDTQYF. DNA for the CDR3: TGTGCCAGCAGCCATATCCCGGGACAGGGACCAGATACGCAGTATTTT. Using reference TRBV5-6 and TRBJ2-3 for the parts outside the CDR3, the full variable domain is DAGVTQSPTHLIKTRGQQVTLRCSPKSGHDTVSWYQQALGQGPQFIFQYYEEEERQRGNFPDRFSGHQFPNYSSELNVNALLLGDSALYLCASSHIPGQGPDTQYFGPGTRLTVL.

V is TRBV9 and J is TRBJ2-3; 10 positions agree with TRBD2. The CDR3 extends over 13 amino acids. Trimming removed 0 bases from V and 11 bases from J; junction bases left unmatched: 3. In germline, CDR1 is SGDLS, CDR2 YYNGEE. CDR3 sequence (DNA): TGTGCCAGCAGCGTAGCACGGACTAGCGGGCAGTATTTT. Translated: CASSVARTSGQYF.

This chain uses TRBV15 with TRBJ1-5; TRBD1 matches at 9 bases. The germline gives CDR1 LNHNV, CDR2 YYDKDF (reference sequence). This CDR3 contains 15 residues. V dropped 3 bases and J dropped 3; count of bases not matched to a gene: 3. CDR3 amino acids: CATSRDRGINQPQHF. Written as DNA, the CDR3 is TGTGCCACCAGCAGGGACAGGGGTATCAATCAGCCCCAGCATTTT.

The sample holds a few counts of this clonotype. The V and J genes are TRBV11-2 and TRBJ1-2; 8 positions match TRBD1. The CDR3 is made up of 17 amino acids. Germline V CDR1 and CDR2: SGHAT, FQNNGV. The V segment lost 5 bases and the J segment 6 bases; nucleotides outside the gene matches: 17. DNA for the CDR3: TGTGCCAGCAGCCCCCCGACAGGGGACCTTTGGGAAAATGGCTACACCTTC. Translated, it gives CASSPPTGDLWENGYTF.

This clonotype came up a few times. This chain links TRBV30 with TRBJ2-7, with D uncertain. CDR3 length: 14 residues. In germline, CDR1 is GTSNPN, CDR2 SVGIG (reference sequence). With 4 bases removed from V and 0 bases from J, the gap between germline ends came to 13 bases. The chain's CDR3 is CAWKDETASYEQYF. CDR3 DNA: TGTGCCTGGAAGGACGAGACGGCCTCCTACGAGCAGTACTTC.

J is TRBJ1-2 and V is TRBV19; 9 bases line up with TRBD1. The CDR3 length is 15 residues. Germline V gene lookup returns CDR1 LNHDA and CDR2 SQIVND (reference sequence). V lost 7 bases, J lost 3 bases, and 9 bases stayed unmatched. This chain's CDR3 is CASNRQGDVDYGYTF. The CDR3 bases are TGTGCCAGTAACCGACAGGGGGACGTGGACTATGGCTACACCTTC.

V and J are TRBV6-4 and TRBJ2-1; 7 nucleotides line up with TRBD1. The CDR3 loop spans 13 amino acids. V shed 5 bases and J 8 bases; nucleotides not matched to a gene: 6. Germline V lookup: CDR1 MRHNA, CDR2 SNTAGT. CDR3 in amino acids: CASSLDTGDEQFF. The CDR3 DNA reads TGTGCCAGCAGTTTGGACACAGGGGATGAGCAGTTCTTC.

The chain carries TRBV4-1 and TRBJ1-4; D is uncertain. The CDR3 is 14 amino acids. V lost 2 bases and J lost 6, with 10 bases in between. The germline V gene has CDR1 MGHRA and CDR2 YSYEKL. The CDR3 nucleotides read TGCGCCAGCAGCCAATTTGAGGGTGATGAAAAACTGTTTTTT. This codes for CASSQFEGDEKLFF.

The table lists this clonotype with a few counts. This chain connects TRBV6-2 or TRBV6-3 to TRBJ2-1; 15 bases agree with TRBD2. The CDR3 has 18 residues. V trimming: 6 bases; J trimming: 0 bases; junction bases outside the gene matches: 6. The germline CDR1 and CDR2 sequences are MNHEY and SVGEGT. The CDR3 coding sequence is TGTGCCAGCAGCGAAGGGACTAGCGGGGGGAGCTCCTACAATGAGCAGTTCTTC. It translates to CASSEGTSGGSSYNEQFF.

This chain uses TRBV12-3 or TRBV12-4 with TRBJ2-6, with D tentatively TRBD1 or TRBD2 (5 bases each). With 6 bases removed from V and 0 bases from J, the gap between germline ends came to 18 bases. The CDR3 sequence is 18 residues long. CDR3 coding DNA: TGTGCCAGCAGAGGGCTCGGCCGGGGACCCTCTGGGGCCAACGTCCTGACTTTC. This codes for CASRGLGRGPSGANVLTF.

With regard to this clonotype: A junction boundary mismatches the germline segment, possibly from a read error. This chain links TRBV7-7 with TRBJ2-2; no definite D call. There are 12 residues in the CDR3. The germline V gene encodes CDR1 SSHAT and CDR2 FNYEAQ (reference sequence). In nucleotides, the CDR3 is TGTGCTAGCAGCCCGAACACCGGGGAGCTGTTTTTT. Its protein product is CASSPNTGELFF. The variable domain in full, completed from reference TRBV7-7 and TRBJ2-2, reads GAGVSQSPRYKVTKRGQDVTLRCDPISSHATLYWYQQALGQGPEFLTYFNYEAQPDKSGLPSDRFSAERPEGSISTLTIQRTEQRDSAMYRCASSPNTGELFFGEGSRLTVL.

This chain joins TRBV7-2 and TRBJ1-5; tentative D call: TRBD1 (6 bases). The CDR3 runs to 15 residues. V lost 2 bases, J lost 2 bases, and 10 bases lay in between. CDR1 is SGHTA, CDR2 FQGNSA, per germline. Written as DNA, the CDR3 is TGTGCCAGCAGCTTATGGGACACGGGCAATCAGCCCCAGCATTTT. This encodes CASSLWDTGNQPQHF.

The V gene is TRBV10-3, the J gene TRBJ1-5, with a tentative D call TRBD1 (5 bases). Trimming shortened V by 4 bases and J by 5 bases, and 12 bases separated the two germline ends. CDR3 size: 14 residues. Germline V gene data show CDR1 as ENHRY and CDR2 as SYGVKD. CDR3 nucleotide sequence: TGTGCCATCAGTGGCCTGGGAGGGGATCAGCCCCAGCATTTT. Its protein product is CAISGLGGDQPQHF.

The chain carries TRBV7-6 and TRBJ2-7; D possibly corresponds to TRBD2 (6 bases). This CDR3 region has 13 residues. CDR1 and CDR2 from the germline V gene are SGHVS and FNYEAQ. Trimming removed 5 bases at V and 3 bases at J, with 11 bases between. CDR3 sequence reads: CASSEGLGYEQYF. For the CDR3, the DNA is TGTGCCAGCAGCGAGGGACTTGGCTACGAGCAGTACTTC. The complete variable domain, with remaining parts taken from reference TRBV7-6 and TRBJ2-7, reads GAGVSQSPRYKVTKRGQDVALRCDPISGHVSLYWYRQALGQGPEFLTYFNYEAQQDKSGLPNDRFSAERPEGSISTLTIQRTEQRDSAMYRCASSEGLGYEQYFGPGTRLTVT.

In this sample, this clonotype turned up a few times. The V gene is TRBV28, the J gene TRBJ1-1; 7 bases line up with TRBD1. Germline V gene data show CDR1 as MDHEN and CDR2 as SYDVKM. The V segment lost 2 bases and the J segment 5 bases; nucleotides outside the gene matches: 8. The CDR3 covers 15 residues. The CDR3 DNA sequence: TGTGCCAGCAGTTTACATAAGGGGGCGCCGACTGAAGCTTTCTTT. Its translation: CASSLHKGAPTEAFF.

The rearrangement uses TRBV12-3 or TRBV12-4 and TRBJ1-1, with 9 bases aligning to TRBD1. The CDR3 loop spans 14 amino acids. V lost 5 bases, J lost 11 bases, and 12 bases stayed unmatched. The CDR3 region has the DNA TGTGCCAGCAGTCCCGTTACAGGGGGCGGGGAGGCTTTCTTT. Its protein product is CASSPVTGGGEAFF.

The CDR3 nucleotides are TGTGCCAGATCACGACAGTCCTACGAGCAGTACTTC. Its translation is CARSRQSYEQYF. The genes are TRBV6-5 and TRBJ2-7; D might be TRBD1 (5 bases). There are 12 residues in the CDR3. Germline V gene sequence: CDR1 MNHEY, CDR2 SVGAGI. Trimming shortened V by 9 bases and J by 1 base, and 10 bases separated the two germline ends.

In this sample, this clonotype turned up a few times. This chain links TRBV4-3 with TRBJ2-7; no firm D call. CDR3 length equals 13 residues. The germline CDR1 and CDR2 sequences are LGHNA and YSLEER. Deletions cut 0 bases from V and 7 bases from J, with 10 bases between. The CDR3 reads CASSQDTRWEQYF. The CDR3 region has the DNA TGCGCCAGCAGCCAAGATACCCGGTGGGAGCAGTACTTC.

The chain carries TRBV20-1 and TRBJ2-1; TRBD2 matches 15 bases. CDR1 and CDR2 (germline): DFQATT, SNEGSKA (reference sequence). V shed 1 base and J 4 bases; nucleotides not matched to a gene: 5. The CDR3 extends over 17 amino acids. The CDR3 DNA reads as TGCAGTGCTAGAGTGGGCGGACTAGCGGGGGGGTACAATGAGCAGTTCTTC. It translates to CSARVGGLAGGYNEQFF.

The rearrangement links TRBV20-1 to TRBJ2-5, with 9 bases matching TRBD1. Germline trimming cut 5 bases from V and 1 base from J; bases unmatched to any gene: 8. CDR1 and CDR2 from the germline V gene are DFQATT and SNEGSKA (reference sequence). This CDR3 spans 15 amino acids. Here the CDR3 DNA reads TGCAGTGCTCTCCTGGTGACAGGGGGCCAAGAGACCCAGTACTTC. This encodes CSALLVTGGQETQYF.

The chain couples TRBV6-6 to TRBJ2-1; the match to TRBD2 covers 7 bases. Germline V lookup: CDR1 MNHNY, CDR2 SVGAGI (reference sequence). The CDR3 is 15 amino acids. V was clipped by 6 bases and J by 8 bases; unmatched bases: 13. The CDR3 protein is CASRAGVLGRDEQFF. In nucleotides, the CDR3 is TGTGCCAGCAGGGCTGGGGTCTTGGGGAGGGATGAGCAGTTCTTC.